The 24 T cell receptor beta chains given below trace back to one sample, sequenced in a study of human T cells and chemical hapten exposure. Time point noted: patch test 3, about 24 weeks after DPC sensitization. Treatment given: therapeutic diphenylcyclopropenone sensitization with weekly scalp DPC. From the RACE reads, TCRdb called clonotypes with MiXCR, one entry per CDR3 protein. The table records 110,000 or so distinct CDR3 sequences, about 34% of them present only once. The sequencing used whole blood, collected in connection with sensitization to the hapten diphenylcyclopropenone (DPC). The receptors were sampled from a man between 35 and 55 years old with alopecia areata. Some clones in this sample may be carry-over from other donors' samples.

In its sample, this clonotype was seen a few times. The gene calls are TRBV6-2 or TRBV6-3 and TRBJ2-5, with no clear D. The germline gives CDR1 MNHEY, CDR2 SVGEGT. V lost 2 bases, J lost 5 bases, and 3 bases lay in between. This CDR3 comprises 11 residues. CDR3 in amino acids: CASSYGETQYF. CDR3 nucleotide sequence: TGTGCCAGCAGTTACGGGGAGACCCAGTACTTC.

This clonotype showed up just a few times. CDR3 protein: CASFYAKTQYF. The CDR3 DNA sequence: TGTGCCAGCTTCTACGCTAAGACCCAGTACTTC. V usage is TRBV6-5 and J usage is TRBJ2-5; D remains unclear. V lost 8 bases to trimming and J lost 6 bases, with 10 bases between them. This CDR3 is 11 amino acids long. Germline V gives CDR1 MNHEY, CDR2 SVGAGI.

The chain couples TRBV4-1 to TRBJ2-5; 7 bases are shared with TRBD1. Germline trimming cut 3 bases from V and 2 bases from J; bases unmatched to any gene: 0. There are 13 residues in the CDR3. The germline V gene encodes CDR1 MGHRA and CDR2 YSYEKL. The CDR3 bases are TGCGCCAGCAGCCAGGGACAGCAAGAGACCCAGTACTTC. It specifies CASSQGQQETQYF.

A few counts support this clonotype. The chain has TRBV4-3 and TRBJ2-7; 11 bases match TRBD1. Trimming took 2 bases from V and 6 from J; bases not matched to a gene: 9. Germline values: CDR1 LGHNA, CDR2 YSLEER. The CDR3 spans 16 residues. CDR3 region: CASSQTPRTGGAEQYF. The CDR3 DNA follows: TGCGCCAGCAGCCAAACCCCTAGGACAGGGGGCGCCGAGCAGTACTTC.

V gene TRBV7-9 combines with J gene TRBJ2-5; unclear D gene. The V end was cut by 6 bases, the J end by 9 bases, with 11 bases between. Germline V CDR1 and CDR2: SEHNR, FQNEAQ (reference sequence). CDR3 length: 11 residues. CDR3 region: CASSSDRAQYF. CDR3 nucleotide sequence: TGTGCCAGCAGTTCCGACCGGGCCCAGTACTTC.

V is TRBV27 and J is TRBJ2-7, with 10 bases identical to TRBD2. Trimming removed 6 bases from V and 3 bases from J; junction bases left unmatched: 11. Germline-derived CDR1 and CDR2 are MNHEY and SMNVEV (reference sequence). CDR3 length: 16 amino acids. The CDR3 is CASRELTGLADYEQYV. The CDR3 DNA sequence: TGTGCCAGCAGGGAATTGACAGGACTAGCGGACTACGAGCAGTACGTC.

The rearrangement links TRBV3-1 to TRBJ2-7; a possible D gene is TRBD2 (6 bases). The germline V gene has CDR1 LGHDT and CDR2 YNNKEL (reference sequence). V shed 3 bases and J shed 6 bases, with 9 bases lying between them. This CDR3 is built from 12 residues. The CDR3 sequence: CASSHGEVEQYF. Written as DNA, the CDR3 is TGTGCCAGCAGCCATGGGGAGGTCGAGCAGTACTTC.

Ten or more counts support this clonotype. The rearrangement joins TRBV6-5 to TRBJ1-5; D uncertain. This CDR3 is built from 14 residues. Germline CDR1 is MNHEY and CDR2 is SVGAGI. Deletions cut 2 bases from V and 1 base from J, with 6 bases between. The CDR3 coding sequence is TGTGCCAGCAGTTACAAGAGAAGCAATCAGCCCCAGCATTTT. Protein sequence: CASSYKRSNQPQHF.

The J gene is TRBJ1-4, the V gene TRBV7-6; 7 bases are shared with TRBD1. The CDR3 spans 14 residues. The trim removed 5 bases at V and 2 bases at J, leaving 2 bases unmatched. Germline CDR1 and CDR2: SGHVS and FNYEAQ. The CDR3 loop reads CASSKTGTNEKLFF. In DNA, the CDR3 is TGTGCCAGCAGCAAGACAGGGACTAATGAAAAACTGTTTTTT.

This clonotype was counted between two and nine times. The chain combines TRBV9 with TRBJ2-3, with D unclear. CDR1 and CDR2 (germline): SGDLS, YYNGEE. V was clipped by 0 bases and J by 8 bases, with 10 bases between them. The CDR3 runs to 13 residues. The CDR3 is CASSVEPEGTQYF. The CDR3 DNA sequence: TGTGCCAGCAGCGTAGAGCCCGAAGGTACGCAGTATTTT.

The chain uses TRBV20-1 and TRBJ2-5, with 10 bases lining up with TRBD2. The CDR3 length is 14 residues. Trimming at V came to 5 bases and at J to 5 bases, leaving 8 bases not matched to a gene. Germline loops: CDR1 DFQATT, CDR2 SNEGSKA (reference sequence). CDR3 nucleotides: TGCAGTGCTCACAGCGGGAGGGAGAGCGAGACCCAGTACTTC. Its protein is CSAHSGRESETQYF.

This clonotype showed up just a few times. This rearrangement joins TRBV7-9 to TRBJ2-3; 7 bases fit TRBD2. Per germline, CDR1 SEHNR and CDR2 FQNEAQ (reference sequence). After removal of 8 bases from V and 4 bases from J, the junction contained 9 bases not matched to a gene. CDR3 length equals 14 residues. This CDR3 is CASREALVSDTQYF. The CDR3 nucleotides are TGTGCCAGCCGGGAGGCCTTAGTATCAGATACGCAGTATTTT.

This chain's CDR3 is CSGSGPENTQYF. The CDR3 coding sequence is TGCAGTGGATCGGGACCCGAAAATACGCAGTATTTT. This rearrangement joins TRBV20-1 to TRBJ2-3; D possibly matches TRBD1 or TRBD2 (5 bases each). Germline V gives CDR1 DFQATT, CDR2 SNEGSKA (reference sequence). CDR3 length equals 12 residues. Trimming stripped 7 bases from V and 7 bases from J, with 15 bases between.

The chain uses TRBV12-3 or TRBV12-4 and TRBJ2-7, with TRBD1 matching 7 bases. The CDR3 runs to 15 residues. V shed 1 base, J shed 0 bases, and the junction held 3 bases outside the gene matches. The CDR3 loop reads CASSLEAGGSYEQYF. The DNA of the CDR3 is TGTGCCAGCAGTTTAGAGGCAGGGGGCTCCTACGAGCAGTACTTC.

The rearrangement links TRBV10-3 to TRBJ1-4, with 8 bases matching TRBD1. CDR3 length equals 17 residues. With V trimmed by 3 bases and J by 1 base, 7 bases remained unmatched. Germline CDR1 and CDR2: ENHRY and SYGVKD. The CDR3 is CAISDLRTGLTNEKLFF. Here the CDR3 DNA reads TGTGCCATCAGTGACTTACGGACAGGGTTAACTAATGAAAAACTGTTTTTT.

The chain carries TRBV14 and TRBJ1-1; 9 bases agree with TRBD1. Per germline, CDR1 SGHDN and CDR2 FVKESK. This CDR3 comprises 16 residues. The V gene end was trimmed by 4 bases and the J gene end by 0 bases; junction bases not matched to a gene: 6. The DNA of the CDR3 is TGTGCCAGCAGCCCAAGAGGACAGGGGATGAACACTGAAGCTTTCTTT. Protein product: CASSPRGQGMNTEAFF.

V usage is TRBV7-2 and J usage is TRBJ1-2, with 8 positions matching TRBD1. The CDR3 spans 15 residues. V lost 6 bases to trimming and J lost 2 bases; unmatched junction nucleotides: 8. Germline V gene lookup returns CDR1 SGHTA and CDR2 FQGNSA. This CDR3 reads CASRPNRQGNYGYTF. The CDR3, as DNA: TGTGCCAGCAGGCCCAACCGACAGGGGAACTATGGCTACACCTTC.

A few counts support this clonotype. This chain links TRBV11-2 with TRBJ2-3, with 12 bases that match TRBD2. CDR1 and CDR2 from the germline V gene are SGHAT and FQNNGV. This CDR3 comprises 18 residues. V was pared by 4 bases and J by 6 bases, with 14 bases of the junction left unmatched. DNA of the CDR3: TGTGCCAGCAGCTCCAGAGGCGGACTAGCGGGAACTAGGGATACGCAGTATTTT. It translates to CASSSRGGLAGTRDTQYF.

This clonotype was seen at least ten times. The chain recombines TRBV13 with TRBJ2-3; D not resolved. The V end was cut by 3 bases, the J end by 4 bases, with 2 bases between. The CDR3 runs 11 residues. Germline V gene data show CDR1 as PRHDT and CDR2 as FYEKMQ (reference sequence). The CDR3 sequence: CASSFSDTQYF. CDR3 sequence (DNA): TGTGCCAGCAGCTTTTCAGATACGCAGTATTTT.

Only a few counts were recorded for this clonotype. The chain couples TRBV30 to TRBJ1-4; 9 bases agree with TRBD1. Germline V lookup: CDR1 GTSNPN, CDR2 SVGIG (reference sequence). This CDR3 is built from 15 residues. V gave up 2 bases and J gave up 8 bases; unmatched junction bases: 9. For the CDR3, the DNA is TGTGCCTGGAGTAAAAAGACAGGGGGGAACGAAAAACTGTTTTTT. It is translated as CAWSKKTGGNEKLFF.

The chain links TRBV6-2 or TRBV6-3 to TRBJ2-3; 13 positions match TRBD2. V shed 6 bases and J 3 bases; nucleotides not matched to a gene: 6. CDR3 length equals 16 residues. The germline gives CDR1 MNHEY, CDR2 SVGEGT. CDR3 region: CASRGLAGSRTDTQYF. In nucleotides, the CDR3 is TGTGCCAGCAGGGGACTAGCGGGATCTCGTACAGATACGCAGTATTTT.

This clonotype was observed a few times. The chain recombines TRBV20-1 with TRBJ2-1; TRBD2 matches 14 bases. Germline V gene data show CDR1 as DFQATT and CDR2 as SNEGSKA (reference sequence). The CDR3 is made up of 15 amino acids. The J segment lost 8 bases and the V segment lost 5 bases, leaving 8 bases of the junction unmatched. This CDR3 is CSAPVGTSGSYEQFF. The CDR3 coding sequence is TGCAGTGCTCCAGTTGGGACTAGCGGGAGCTATGAGCAGTTCTTC.

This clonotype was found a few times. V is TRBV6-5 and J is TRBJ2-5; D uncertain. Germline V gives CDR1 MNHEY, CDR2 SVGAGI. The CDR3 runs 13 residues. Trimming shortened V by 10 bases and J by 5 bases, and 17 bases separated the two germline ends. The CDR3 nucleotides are TGTGCCACCAGCTACTTGGACGGGGAGACCCAGTACTTC. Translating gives CATSYLDGETQYF.

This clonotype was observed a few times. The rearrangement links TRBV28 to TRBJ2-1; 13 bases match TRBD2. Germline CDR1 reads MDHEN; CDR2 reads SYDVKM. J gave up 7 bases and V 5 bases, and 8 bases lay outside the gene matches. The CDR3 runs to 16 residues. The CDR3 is CASSKTGLAGINEQFF. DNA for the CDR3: TGTGCCAGCAGTAAAACGGGACTAGCGGGAATTAATGAGCAGTTCTTC. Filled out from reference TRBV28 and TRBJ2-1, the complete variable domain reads DVKVTQSSRYLVKRTGEKVFLECVQDMDHENMFWYRQDPGLGLRLIYFSYDVKMKEKGDIPEGYSVSREKKERFSLILESASTNQTSMYLCASSKTGLAGINEQFFGPGTRLTVL.